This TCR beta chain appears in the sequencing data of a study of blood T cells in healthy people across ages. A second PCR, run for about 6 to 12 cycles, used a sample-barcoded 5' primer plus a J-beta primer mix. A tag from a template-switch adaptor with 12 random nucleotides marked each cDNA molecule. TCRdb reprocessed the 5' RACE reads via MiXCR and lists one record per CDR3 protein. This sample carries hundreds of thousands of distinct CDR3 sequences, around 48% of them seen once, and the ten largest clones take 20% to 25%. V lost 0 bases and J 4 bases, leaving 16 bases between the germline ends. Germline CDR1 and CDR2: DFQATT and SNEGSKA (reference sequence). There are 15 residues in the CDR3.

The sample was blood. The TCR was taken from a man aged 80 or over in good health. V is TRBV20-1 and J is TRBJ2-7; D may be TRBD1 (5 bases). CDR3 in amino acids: CSAREGQGSGYEQYF. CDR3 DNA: TGCAGTGCTAGAGAAGGGCAGGGAAGTGGGTACGAGCAGTACTTC.